What follows are 29 T cell receptor beta chains derived from one specimen sequenced in a study of CD8+ T cells in alopecia areata. Isolated RNA was reverse transcribed into cDNA used as the sequencing template. Assay: immunoSEQ multiplex PCR; the TCRdb copy retains only in-frame clones and omits some. The sample is made up of about 120,000 clones, none counted only once. The sequenced sample was lesional skin. The receptors derive from a C3H/HeJ mouse with alopecia areata. This strain's MHC haplotype is H2-k.

In the case of this clone: Genes here carry mouse names. Read coverage stops 4 residues before the CDR3 terminus; the germline J gene supplies the remainder. The chain combines TRBV13-1 with TRBJ2-4; D not certain. Looked up from germline, CDR1 is NSHNY and CDR2 is SYGAGN. This CDR3 comprises 15 residues. Trimming removed 0 bases at V and 0 bases at J, with 8 bases between. CDR3 bases read: TGTGCCAGCAGTGATGCCACATCTAGTCAAAAC. It encodes CASSDATSSQN. The whole CDR3 is CASSDATSSQNTLYF.

To note about this clone: Gene labels here are mouse ones. The read halts 4 residues ahead of the CDR3 end, with the missing end drawn from the germline J gene. The V gene is TRBV31, the J gene TRBJ2-7, with 11 bases identical to TRBD2. V gave up 3 bases and J gave up 3 bases; unmatched junction bases: 1. The CDR3 runs to 13 residues. CDR1 and CDR2 (germline): GKSSPN, SITVG. The CDR3 spells CAWRLGGRYEQYF. The DNA read from the CDR3 is TGTGCCTGGAGACTGGGGGGGCGCTAT. Supplemented by reference TRBV31 and TRBJ2-7, the full variable domain reads AQTIHQWPVAEIKAVGSPLSLGCTIKGKSSPNLYWYWQATGGTLQQLFYSITVGQVESVVQLNLSASRPKDDQFILSTEKLLLSHSGFYLCAWRLGGRYEQYFGPGTRLTVL.

In the case of this clone: The genes are named according to mouse. The missing CDR3 end, 4 residues past where the read stops, is filled in from the germline J gene. This chain connects TRBV13-1 to TRBJ2-5, with TRBD2 identical over 7 bases. The germline V gene encodes CDR1 NSHNY and CDR2 SYGAGN. J lost 3 bases, V lost 1 base, and 5 bases had no gene match. This CDR3 has 15 residues. Partial CDR3 DNA: TGTGCCAGCAGTGATTTTTTGGGGGGACAAGAC. It is translated as CASSDFLGGQD. From start to end, the CDR3 is CASSDFLGGQDTQYF.

This clone has at least ten counts. There is a difference at residue 13 between the TCRdb protein and the DNA translation, so the protein given here was translated from the DNA. Gene and germline names: mouse. The read falls 3 residues short of the CDR3 end, and the missing part is taken from the germline J gene. V gene TRBV13-3 combines with J gene TRBJ1-6; TRBD1 agrees at 7 bases. TRBJ1-6 is an ORF, and what it does is uncertain. This CDR3 comprises 16 residues. Unmatched junction bases numbered 5, after V lost 2 bases and J lost 3 bases. From germline, CDR1 is NNHDY and CDR2 SYVADS. The CDR3 loop reads CASSESAGGYNSPLYF. The sequenced CDR3 bases are TGTGCCAGCAGTGAGTCGGCAGGGGGCTATAATTCGCCC.

This clone appeared many times. The germline and genes are mouse ones. The CDR3 end falls 4 residues outside the read, so it is completed with the germline J gene. The V call is TRBV13-3, the J call TRBJ1-2, with no clear D. Trimming removed 5 bases from V and 0 bases from J, with 11 bases in between. The CDR3 has 14 residues. Germline lookup yields CDR1 NNHDY and CDR2 SYVADS. The CDR3 is CASSPDTTNSDYTF. CDR3 DNA, as far as it was read: TGTGCCAGCAGCCCCGACACTACAAACTCC.

This clone was counted at least ten times. Mouse gene names and germline throughout. Sequencing ends 4 residues short of the CDR3 end; the germline J gene provides the rest. The chain carries TRBV1 and TRBJ1-4; tentatively, D is TRBD1 (5 bases). This CDR3 has 16 residues. Germline V gives CDR1 NSQYPW, CDR2 LRSPGD (reference sequence). Here the CDR3 reads CTCSADLAGMSERLFF. Partial CDR3 DNA: TGCACCTGCAGTGCAGATCTCGCAGGGATGAGCGAA.

This clone was counted only a few times. All gene names here are mouse names. The read falls 4 residues short of the CDR3 end, and the missing part is taken from the germline J gene. The chain links TRBV1 to TRBJ1-2; 9 bases map to TRBD1. Germline V gene lookup returns CDR1 NSQYPW and CDR2 LRSPGD (reference sequence). CDR3 length equals 16 residues. Germline trimming cut 1 base from V and 0 bases from J; bases unmatched to any gene: 3. Incomplete CDR3 DNA: TGCACCTGCAGTGCAGGTGACAGGGGGGCAAACTCC. Protein sequence: CTCSAGDRGANS. Given in full, the CDR3 is CTCSAGDRGANSDYTF.

This clone was detected only a few times. The gene names here belong to mouse. The read finishes 4 residues shy of the CDR3 end, and the germline J gene is used to complete it. The chain is built from TRBV19 and TRBJ2-3; 7 bases are shared with TRBD1. Per the germline V gene, CDR1 is FNHDT and CDR2 is SITEND (reference sequence). The CDR3 totals 14 residues. V shed 6 bases, J shed 2 bases, and the junction held 6 bases outside the gene matches. The sequenced CDR3 bases are TGTGCCAGCACCCCGACAGGGACTGCAGAA. Residues: CASTPTGTAE. The entire CDR3 protein reads CASTPTGTAETLYF.

This clone has more than one count but fewer than ten. All gene names here are mouse names. The read halts 4 residues ahead of the CDR3 end, with the missing end drawn from the germline J gene. The rearrangement uses TRBV1 and TRBJ2-7; 14 positions match TRBD2. The CDR3 consists of 15 residues. Germline V lookup: CDR1 NSQYPW, CDR2 LRSPGD (reference sequence). The part of the CDR3 DNA that was read is TGCACCTGCAGTGGGGGACTGGGGGGGCCTTAT. As protein: CTCSGGLGGPY. The CDR3 as a whole reads CTCSGGLGGPYEQYF.

This clone was seen a few times. At residue 12, TCRdb's protein is not the same as the translated DNA, so the protein here was read from the DNA. The gene names here belong to mouse. The CDR3 is cut off 3 residues early in the read; its end comes from the germline J gene. The rearrangement links TRBV19 to TRBJ1-6; 7 bases fit TRBD1. TRBJ1-6 is an open reading frame, and its role is uncertain. The V segment lost 2 bases and the J segment 5 bases; nucleotides outside the gene matches: 4. From germline, CDR1 is FNHDT and CDR2 SITEND (reference sequence). The CDR3 is 15 amino acids. The CDR3 DNA, read in part, is TGTGCCAGCAGTATCCTCGGGACAGATAATTCGCCC. Translating it yields CASSILGTDNSP. The whole CDR3 region reads CASSILGTDNSPLYF.

This clone has a handful of counts. Germline is not matched at one junction end, which may reflect a read error. The genes and germline here are from mouse. The DNA read from the CDR3 is TGTGCCCGCAGGGAACAGGGGAGGGGCGAA. It yields the protein CARREQGRGE. The whole CDR3 protein is CARREQGRGERLFF. The chain carries TRBV13-3 and TRBJ1-4; 7 nucleotides align to TRBD1. The read is 4 residues too short to cover the CDR3 end, so that end is filled in from the germline J gene. The germline V gene has CDR1 NNHDY and CDR2 SYVADS. CDR3 length equals 14 residues. The full variable domain, with the rest looked up from reference TRBV13-3 and TRBJ1-4, is EAAVTQSPRSKVAVTGGKVTLSCHQTNNHDYMYWYRQDTGHGLRLIHYSYVADSTEKGDIPDGYKASRPSQENFSLILELASLSQTAVYFCARREQGRGERLFFGHGTKLSVL.

Regarding this clone: Mouse gene names and germline throughout. From the germline J gene comes the end of the CDR3, since the read stops 4 residues before it. This chain connects TRBV19 to TRBJ1-4; 11 bases agree with TRBD1. V dropped 5 bases and J dropped 0; count of bases not matched to a gene: 3. CDR1 is FNHDT and CDR2 is SITEND in the germline V gene (reference sequence). This CDR3 contains 16 residues. The CDR3 DNA, read in part, is TGTGCCAGCAGCCTGGGACAGGGGGTTTCCAACGAA. Protein: CASSLGQGVSNE. The complete CDR3 reads CASSLGQGVSNERLFF.

This clone was observed at least ten times. The protein here is the DNA translation, as the TCRdb protein differs from it at residue 10. Each gene name is a mouse one. The observed sequence ends 3 residues before the CDR3 terminus, with the missing tail filled in from the germline J gene. Other nucleotide sequences from this sample produce the same CDR3. The V and J genes are TRBV13-3 and TRBJ1-6, with D uncertain. TRBJ1-6 is marked as an open reading frame, function uncertain. The V and J ends lost 4 bases and 5 bases respectively, with 7 bases between them. Germline V gene data show CDR1 as NNHDY and CDR2 as SYVADS. There are 13 residues in the CDR3. The CDR3 loop is CASSPQNNSPLYF. CDR3 bases read: TGTGCCAGCAGTCCCCAGAATAATTCGCCC.

This clone was detected a few times. Gene names follow the mouse nomenclature. The read terminates 4 residues ahead of where the CDR3 ends, so the germline J gene completes it. The J gene is TRBJ2-5, the V gene TRBV12-1; D may be TRBD1 (6 bases). This CDR3 has 16 residues. The V gene lost 0 bases and the J gene lost 0 bases, with 12 bases spanning the gap. Germline V gene lookup returns CDR1 SGHSN and CDR2 HYEKVE. The part of the CDR3 DNA that was read is TGTGCCAGCTCTCTCGGGGACAAATTTAACCAAGAC. As protein: CASSLGDKFNQD. The full CDR3 protein is CASSLGDKFNQDTQYF.

For this clone: The listed genes are named as in mouse. The sequenced fragment ends 4 residues before the CDR3 boundary, so the rest is inferred from the germline J gene. The chain links TRBV1 to TRBJ1-2; 10 bases agree with TRBD1. This CDR3 region has 16 residues. CDR1 NSQYPW and CDR2 LRSPGD come from the germline V gene (reference sequence). CDR3 bases read: TGCACCTGCAGTGCAGATCGGGACAGGGGAGGATCC. Translation: CTCSADRDRGGS. The whole CDR3 protein reads CTCSADRDRGGSDYTF.

This clone was detected many times. Mouse names are used for the genes. CDR3 DNA (partial): TGTGCCAGCAATAACCGGGACAGGGGGCAT. The encoded protein is CASNNRDRGH. The CDR3 in full is CASNNRDRGHEQYF. The chain employs TRBV13-3 and TRBJ2-7, with 12 nucleotides matching TRBD1. The read terminates 4 residues before the CDR3 end, so the remaining end is supplied by the germline J gene. This CDR3 has 14 amino acids. Germline V CDR1 and CDR2: NNHDY, SYVADS.

About this clone: Gene names and germline refer to mouse. The read halts 4 residues ahead of the CDR3 end, with the missing end drawn from the germline J gene. V usage is TRBV1 and J usage is TRBJ2-4; 9 bases fit TRBD2. Germline CDR1 and CDR2: NSQYPW and LRSPGD (reference sequence). Trimming cost V 6 bases and J 0 bases; bases outside gene matches: 4. CDR3 size: 15 residues. The part of the CDR3 DNA that was read is TGCACCTGCAGCGTTGGGGGGGCTAGTCAAAAC. Translated, it gives CTCSVGGASQN. The full CDR3 reads CTCSVGGASQNTLYF. Variable domain in full (rest from reference TRBV1 and TRBJ2-4): VTLLEQNPRWRLVPRGQAVNLRCILKNSQYPWMSWYQQDLQKQLQWLFTLRSPGDKEVKSLPGADYLATRVTDTELRLQVANMSQGRTLYCTCSVGGASQNTLYFGAGTRLSVL.

As concerns this clone: All gene names here are mouse names. The read stops 4 residues short of the end of the CDR3; the missing end is completed from the germline J gene. This sequence joins TRBV1 and TRBJ2-7; 9 nucleotides match TRBD2. Germline V gene data show CDR1 as NSQYPW and CDR2 as LRSPGD (reference sequence). V dropped 0 bases and J dropped 3; count of bases not matched to a gene: 6. CDR3 length equals 16 residues. The CDR3 sequence: CTCSADRWGGFYEQYF. CDR3 bases read: TGCACCTGCAGTGCAGATCGCTGGGGGGGTTTCTAT.

A remark on this clone: The protein given in TCRdb and the translation of the DNA differ at residue 12, and the sequence presented here derives from the DNA. Mouse names are used for the genes. From the germline J gene comes the end of the CDR3, since the read stops 3 residues before it. This sequence joins TRBV13-3 and TRBJ1-3; 8 bases align to TRBD1. After removal of 6 bases from V and 2 bases from J, the junction contained 7 bases not matched to a gene. CDR3 length: 15 residues. Germline lookup yields CDR1 NNHDY and CDR2 SYVADS. CDR3: CASTSGGAAGNTLYF. The sequenced CDR3 bases are TGTGCCAGCACTTCAGGGGGCGCGGCTGGAAATACG.

This clone was counted only a few times. The gene symbols are mouse symbols. The read ends 4 residues early relative to the CDR3; the germline J gene fills the gap. V usage is TRBV1 and J usage is TRBJ2-7; 12 positions agree with TRBD2. Germline V lookup: CDR1 NSQYPW, CDR2 LRSPGD (reference sequence). This CDR3 spans 16 amino acids. The CDR3 loop is CTCSADWDWGDYEQYF. CDR3 DNA (partial): TGCACCTGCAGTGCAGACTGGGACTGGGGGGATTAT. Looking up the rest from reference TRBV1 and TRBJ2-7 gives the full variable domain: VTLLEQNPRWRLVPRGQAVNLRCILKNSQYPWMSWYQQDLQKQLQWLFTLRSPGDKEVKSLPGADYLATRVTDTELRLQVANMSQGRTLYCTCSADWDWGDYEQYFGPGTRLTVL.

A word on this clone: Gene names refer to mouse genes. Read sequence stops 4 residues before the CDR3 end, and the germline J gene provides the missing end. The rearrangement links TRBV13-3 to TRBJ2-5; D possibly corresponds to TRBD2 (7 bases). The CDR3 sequence is 14 residues long. Germline V gene lookup returns CDR1 NNHDY and CDR2 SYVADS. CDR3 DNA (partial): TGTGCCAGCAGTGATAGGGGGGCGCGCGAC. Its protein is CASSDRGARD. The complete CDR3 protein is CASSDRGARDTQYF.

As regards this clone: The protein in this entry is translated from the DNA; at residue 14 it differs from the protein listed in TCRdb. The genes and germline here are from mouse. The CDR3 extends 3 residues past the end of the read, so its final part is completed from the germline J gene. The V call is TRBV19, the J call TRBJ1-3; 10 bases are a match to TRBD1. Losses at the gene ends were 1 base for V and 0 bases for J; bases not matched to a gene: 4. Germline V gives CDR1 FNHDT, CDR2 SITEND (reference sequence). This CDR3 has 17 residues. The sequenced part of the CDR3 DNA is TGTGCCAGCAGTATATTGGACAGGGGGGATTCTGGAAATACG. Its translation: CASSILDRGDSGNT. The full CDR3 protein is CASSILDRGDSGNTLYF.

This clone was detected a few times. Gene names and germline refer to mouse. The read finishes 4 residues shy of the CDR3 end, and the germline J gene is used to complete it. V usage is TRBV13-3 and J usage is TRBJ2-1; TRBD1 agrees at 8 bases. The CDR3 length is 14 residues. Per germline, CDR1 NNHDY and CDR2 SYVADS. The V segment lost 4 bases and the J segment 5 bases; nucleotides outside the gene matches: 5. Incomplete CDR3 DNA: TGTGCCAGCAGTCTTGACAGGGGCCATGCT. Amino acid sequence: CASSLDRGHA. The entire CDR3 protein reads CASSLDRGHAEQFF.

There are a few counts of this clone. Genes here carry mouse names. The read comes to an end 4 residues before the CDR3 does, leaving the germline J gene to fill in the end. V is TRBV1 and J is TRBJ2-3, with TRBD1 matching 8 bases. The V and J ends lost 6 bases and 1 base, in that order; junction bases with no gene match: 0. The germline V gene encodes CDR1 NSQYPW and CDR2 LRSPGD (reference sequence). The CDR3 contains 13 residues. CDR3 bases read: TGCACCTGCAGGGGACAGGGTGCAGAA. Translation gives CTCRGQGAE. The entire CDR3 protein is CTCRGQGAETLYF.

This clone was recorded a few times. Gene names and germline refer to mouse. The read falls 4 residues short of the CDR3 end, and the missing part is taken from the germline J gene. The chain combines TRBV13-3 with TRBJ2-5; 7 nucleotides align to TRBD1. Trimming at V came to 9 bases and at J to 2 bases, leaving 0 bases not matched to a gene. CDR3 length: 11 residues. The germline V gene encodes CDR1 NNHDY and CDR2 SYVADS. The CDR3 loop reads CATGGQDTQYF. Partial CDR3 DNA: TGTGCCACAGGGGGCCAAGAC.

This clone has ten or more counts. Gene names and germline match the mouse. The observed sequence ends 4 residues before the CDR3 terminus, with the missing tail filled in from the germline J gene. This sequence joins TRBV13-3 and TRBJ2-1; 8 bases fit TRBD1. The germline CDR1 and CDR2 sequences are NNHDY and SYVADS. The CDR3 is made up of 14 amino acids. CDR3 residues: CASTQGALWAEQFF. The CDR3 DNA, read in part, is TGTGCCAGCACCCAGGGGGCGCTATGGGCT.

About this clone itself: A far larger clone is only one base removed, so a read error is likely. These gene names are mouse names. The CDR3 extends 4 residues past the end of the read, so its final part is completed from the germline J gene. The rearrangement links TRBV13-3 to TRBJ1-4; D uncertain. CDR3 length: 13 residues. Trimming removed 4 bases at V and 0 bases at J, with 4 bases between. Germline V gives CDR1 NNHDY, CDR2 SYVADS. The CDR3 loop is CASSSISNERLFF. The CDR3 DNA, read in part, is TGTGCCAGCAGTTCAATTTCCAACGAA.

This clone was found a few times. The listed genes are named as in mouse. The CDR3 end falls 4 residues outside the read, so it is completed with the germline J gene. The rearrangement links TRBV13-3 to TRBJ2-2; 10 bases fit TRBD1. CDR3 length: 14 residues. The germline CDR1 and CDR2 sequences are NNHDY and SYVADS. Trimming cost V 7 bases and J 4 bases; bases outside gene matches: 4. Incomplete CDR3 DNA: TGTGCCAGCTCCGGGACAGGGGCCACCGGG. This translates into CASSGTGATG. The complete CDR3 sequence is CASSGTGATGQLYF.

Remarks on this clone: Mouse gene names apply. Incomplete CDR3 DNA: TGTGCCAGCAGTGATGGGACAGGGGTTTATTACCAAGAC. As protein: CASSDGTGVYYQD. From start to end, the CDR3 is CASSDGTGVYYQDTQYF. The chain uses TRBV13-3 and TRBJ2-5, with 9 positions matching TRBD1. The read terminates 4 residues ahead of where the CDR3 ends, so the germline J gene completes it. The CDR3 runs 17 residues. The trim removed 0 bases at V and 1 base at J, leaving 6 bases unmatched. CDR1 is NNHDY and CDR2 is SYVADS in the germline V gene.